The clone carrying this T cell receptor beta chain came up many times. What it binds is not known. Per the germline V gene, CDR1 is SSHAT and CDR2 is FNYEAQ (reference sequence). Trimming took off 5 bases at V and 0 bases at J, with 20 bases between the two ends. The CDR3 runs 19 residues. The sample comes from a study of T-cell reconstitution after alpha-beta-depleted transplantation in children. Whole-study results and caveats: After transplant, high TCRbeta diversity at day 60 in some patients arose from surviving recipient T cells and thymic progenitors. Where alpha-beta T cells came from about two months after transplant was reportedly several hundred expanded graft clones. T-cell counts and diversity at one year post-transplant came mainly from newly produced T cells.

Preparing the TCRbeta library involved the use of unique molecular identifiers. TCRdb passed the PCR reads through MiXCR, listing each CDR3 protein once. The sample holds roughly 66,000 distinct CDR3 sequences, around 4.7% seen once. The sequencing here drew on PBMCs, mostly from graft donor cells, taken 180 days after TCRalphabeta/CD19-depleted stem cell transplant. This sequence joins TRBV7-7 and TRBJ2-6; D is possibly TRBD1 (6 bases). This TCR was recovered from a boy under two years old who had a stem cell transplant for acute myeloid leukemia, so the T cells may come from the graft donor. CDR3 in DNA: TGTGCCAGCAGCCCTTACCCCAGGGGTGCCTACTCTGGGGCCAACGTCCTGACTTTC. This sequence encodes CASSPYPRGAYSGANVLTF. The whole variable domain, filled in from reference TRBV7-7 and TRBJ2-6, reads GAGVSQSPRYKVTKRGQDVTLRCDPISSHATLYWYQQALGQGPEFLTYFNYEAQPDKSGLPSDRFSAERPEGSISTLTIQRTEQRDSAMYRCASSPYPRGAYSGANVLTFGAGSRLTVL.